These T cell receptor beta chains were read from a single sample in a study of blood T cell repertoires in COVID-19. Some clones are missing from TCRdb's copy, which holds only in-frame ones; the method was immunoSEQ multiplex PCR. This sample has under 300,000 clones, with around 90% found just once. Sequencing used PBMCs or T cells enriched from blood (not recorded which). Every receptor here comes from a woman in her thirties who had recovered from COVID-19. CDR3s include the opening cysteine and the closing phenylalanine or tryptophan. The D gene is left open where the match is weak.

D	V	CDR3
NA	TRBV6-6	CASSPRYSRPSTSYNSPLHF
NA	TRBV28	CASVGTRVSMNTEAFF
NA	TRBV11-2	CASSLGVDGAVGYTF
NA	TRBV7-2	CASSSRGMSTEAFF
NA	TRBV7-3	CASSSRGTGELFF
TRBD1	TRBV27	CASSPIQGFEAFF
TRBD1	TRBV12-3/TRBV12-4	CASSFLGRGLDTF
NA	TRBV10-3	CAIRGAGEAFF
NA	TRBV7-9	CASSLERVNYGYTF
NA	TRBV4-3	CASSQVNRVVDSPLHF
TRBD2	TRBV13	CASSPLAAVETQYF
NA	TRBV27	CASGRGATNEKLFF
TRBD1	TRBV10-3	CAIGTGGEETQYF
NA	TRBV19	CRSLREQYF
TRBD2	TRBV18	CASSLGLASYNEQFF
NA	TRBV7-9	CASSLVPGADTQYF
TRBD1	TRBV7-8	CASSYPTGVNTEAFF
NA	TRBV5-1	CASSLIGPPNTGELFF
NA	TRBV4-3	CASSHVLHNEQFF
NA	TRBV4-3	CASSQDGSREINYGYTF
TRBD2	TRBV5-1	CASSLVVAGVDNEQFF
NA	TRBV28	CASSIGSTYGYTF
NA	TRBV9	CASSVGITSSYEQYF
TRBD1	TRBV28	CASSSQTTGTGPSGANVLTF
NA	TRBV12-3/TRBV12-4	CASRPGQDNEQFF
NA	TRBV6-6	CASSYSGAPSYEQYF
TRBD1	TRBV19	CASSTRQGITYNSPLHF
TRBD1	TRBV20-1	CSASQPGQGREQYF
TRBD2	TRBV7-9	CASSTLAGHTDTQYF
TRBD2	TRBV7-2	CASSRTSGRYDEQYF
TRBD2	TRBV6-5	CASSRPSGPSYEQYF
NA	TRBV7-9	CASSDGGYSNQPQHF
TRBD2	TRBV9	CASSPSGGGRQQYF
TRBD2	TRBV19	CASSTPSSGGLSLYF
NA	TRBV6-6	CASSPGNYGYTF
NA	TRBV27	CASSPTNTGELFF
NA	TRBV28	CASSPVQGQEDGDTQYF